This entry is about one T cell receptor beta chain. This CDR3 spans 15 amino acids. V shed 1 base and J shed 0 bases, with 10 bases lying between them. Germline V gives CDR1 SGHTA, CDR2 FQGNSA. This sample was taken from a study of blood T cell repertoires in COVID-19. Study details: The United States, Italy and Spain were the sources of the acute and convalescent COVID-19 samples. T cells, B-cell-depleted T cells, or PBMCs supplied cDNA or gDNA.

As processed by the authors: For nucleated cells, counts were estimated from reference gene primer amplification. Assay used: immunoSEQ multiplex PCR; TCRdb lists only in-frame clones, some missing. V and J calls and clone size are those listed in that table; D and trimming were worked out from the DNA. The data show 200,000 to 300,000 clones, 82% seen once. The sample consisted of peripheral blood. The V and J genes are TRBV7-2 and TRBJ2-7; D is unclear. The sequence was obtained from a woman aged 18-30 years with acute or convalescent COVID-19. The CDR3 is CASSLGGGFSYEQYF. DNA for the CDR3: TGTGCCAGCAGCTTAGGAGGCGGTTTCTCCTACGAGCAGTACTTC.